The 16 T cell receptor beta chains below all came from one sample that was sequenced in a study of blood T cell repertoires in COVID-19. Clones were read by immunoSEQ multiplex PCR, and TCRdb kept only the in-frame ones, dropping some. This sample has 90,000 to 100,000 clones, with more than 65% found just once. Sequencing was done on a sample of peripheral blood. The receptors were sampled from a man between 60 and 70 years old with acute or convalescent COVID-19.

This clone appeared a single time. The chain has TRBV5-5 and TRBJ1-1; tentative D call: TRBD1 (6 bases). CDR3 length equals 14 residues. The germline V and J ends were trimmed by 2 bases and 6 bases, with 14 bases remaining between them. The germline V gene has CDR1 SGHKS and CDR2 YYEKEE (reference sequence). The chain's CDR3 is CASSLGQSPPEAFF. The DNA for the CDR3 is TGTGCCAGCAGCTTAGGACAGAGCCCCCCTGAAGCTTTCTTT.

V usage is TRBV6-4 and J usage is TRBJ2-1; 15 bases agree with TRBD2. The J segment lost 8 bases and the V segment lost 6 bases, leaving 14 bases of the junction unmatched. Germline V gives CDR1 MRHNA, CDR2 SNTAGT. The CDR3 sequence is 18 residues long. The CDR3 DNA is TGTGCCAGCAGACCCGGACTAGCGGGGGGGCGGTCGCAGGATGAGCAGTTCTTC. As protein: CASRPGLAGGRSQDEQFF.

This chain links TRBV27 with TRBJ1-1, with D perhaps TRBD1 (5 bases). The CDR3 is 15 residues long. The germline gives CDR1 MNHEY, CDR2 SMNVEV (reference sequence). The ends were cut back, 2 bases at V and 4 bases at J, with 14 bases in the middle. In DNA form, the CDR3 reads TGTGCCAGCAGTTTAATAGGGGCTCCCGGCACTGAAGCTTTCTTT. This translates into CASSLIGAPGTEAFF.

The V gene is TRBV6-5, the J gene TRBJ1-2; no firm D call. The CDR3 is 12 amino acids. Deletions cut 11 bases from V and 3 bases from J, with 13 bases between. Germline CDR1 MNHEY, CDR2 SVGAGI. The CDR3 spells CAAGRAYYGYTF. As DNA, the CDR3 is TGTGCCGCGGGTAGGGCTTACTATGGCTACACCTTC.

This rearrangement joins TRBV12-3 or TRBV12-4 to TRBJ1-2, with TRBD1 as a possible D gene (5 bases). There are 13 residues in the CDR3. Trimming removed 3 bases from V and 7 bases from J, with 12 bases in between. The DNA for the CDR3 is TGTGCCAGCAGTTTCGGCAGGGTGGGTGGCTACACCTTC. Its translation is CASSFGRVGGYTF.

This rearrangement joins TRBV7-8 to TRBJ1-6; D call uncertain. This CDR3 is 11 amino acids long. Trimming removed 5 bases at V and 12 bases at J, with 8 bases between. The V gene's germline CDR1 is SGHVS and CDR2 FQNEAQ. This CDR3 reads CASSQSGPLHF. The CDR3 DNA reads as TGTGCCAGCAGCCAATCAGGACCCCTCCACTTT.

The CDR3 DNA follows: TGCGCCAGCAGCCAAGGTTGGGGGGTTGGGAAAACTGAAGCTTTCTTT. It is translated as CASSQGWGVGKTEAFF. The chain carries TRBV4-3 and TRBJ1-1; D might be TRBD1 (5 bases). This CDR3 is built from 16 residues. The V end lost 1 base, the J end lost 5 bases, and 17 bases lay between the germline ends. The V gene's germline CDR1 is LGHNA and CDR2 YSLEER.

The chain has TRBV5-5 and TRBJ2-3; TRBD2 aligns across 11 bases. The ends lost 0 bases at V and 6 bases at J; junction bases unmatched: 6. The CDR3 is 16 amino acids. CDR1 SGHKS and CDR2 YYEKEE come from the germline V gene (reference sequence). Written as DNA, the CDR3 is TGTGCCAGCAGCTTGGAACTAGCGGGGGTTGCGGATACGCAGTATTTT. It is translated as CASSLELAGVADTQYF.

This rearrangement joins TRBV5-1 to TRBJ2-7; possibly TRBD1 for D (6 bases). The CDR3 spans 14 residues. Between the trimmed V and J ends, which lost 4 bases and 2 bases, there was a span of 13 bases. CDR1 is SGHRS, CDR2 YFSETQ, per germline. CDR3 coding DNA: TGCGCCAGCAGCGCCCGGGACATTACCTACGAGCAGTACTTC. Its protein is CASSARDITYEQYF.

The chain recombines TRBV29-1 with TRBJ1-2, with 8 bases identical to TRBD1. CDR3 size: 12 residues. Germline CDR1 SQVTM, CDR2 ANQGSEA. V was pared by 0 bases and J by 8 bases, with 2 bases of the junction left unmatched. This chain's CDR3 is CSVEDPGGGYTF. CDR3 nucleotides: TGCAGCGTTGAAGACCCAGGGGGCGGCTACACCTTC.

J is TRBJ2-1 and V is TRBV6-5; tentatively, D is TRBD1 (5 bases). V dropped 9 bases and J dropped 4 bases, with 10 bases sitting between them. Germline CDR1 is MNHEY and CDR2 is SVGAGI. CDR3 length: 12 residues. The CDR3: CASKGLYNEQFF. The CDR3 DNA follows: TGTGCCAGTAAGGGGCTTTACAATGAGCAGTTCTTC.

The J gene is TRBJ2-7, the V gene TRBV28, with 11 bases that match TRBD1. The CDR3 totals 17 residues. CDR1 MDHEN and CDR2 SYDVKM come from the germline V gene. V was pared by 7 bases and J by 7 bases, with 18 bases of the junction left unmatched. The CDR3 protein is CASTTDRGRNPSREQYF. In nucleotides, the CDR3 is TGTGCCAGCACTACGGACAGGGGGCGGAACCCTTCGAGAGAGCAGTACTTC.

This chain links TRBV7-8 with TRBJ1-2; weak D call: TRBD1 (5 bases). The CDR3 extends over 15 amino acids. Germline-derived CDR1 and CDR2 are SGHVS and FQNEAQ. V was cut by 6 bases and J by 8 bases, with 22 bases left in between. The CDR3 spells CASSYQGLDMRGYTF. CDR3 DNA: TGTGCCAGCAGTTATCAGGGACTGGATATGAGGGGCTACACCTTC.

The chain joins TRBV19 to TRBJ2-1, with TRBD1 matching over 9 bases. J was trimmed by 7 bases and V by 6 bases; bases with no gene match: 10. CDR3 length equals 15 residues. Looked up from germline, CDR1 is LNHDA and CDR2 is SQIVND (reference sequence). Written as DNA, the CDR3 is TGTGCCAGTAGCCTCCGGGACAGGGTAAGAAATGAGCAGTTCTTC. It is translated as CASSLRDRVRNEQFF.

Concerning this clone itself: Other DNA sequences within the sample encode an identical CDR3. The rearrangement uses TRBV30 and TRBJ2-7; 7 positions match TRBD1. Germline loops: CDR1 GTSNPN, CDR2 SVGIG (reference sequence). The trim removed 0 bases at V and 4 bases at J, leaving 0 bases unmatched. This CDR3 region has 12 residues. The CDR3 reads CAWSVGQYEQYF. CDR3 coding DNA: TGTGCCTGGAGTGTGGGACAGTACGAGCAGTACTTC.

CDR3 DNA: TGTGCCAGCAGTGTTACGCCAGACAGGTTTAGCTTGGACTATGGCTACACCTTC. This translates into CASSVTPDRFSLDYGYTF. V and J are TRBV6-1 and TRBJ1-2; possibly TRBD1 for D (6 bases). Per germline, CDR1 MNHNS and CDR2 SASEGT. The V end lost 4 bases, the J end lost 3 bases, and 24 bases lay between the germline ends. The CDR3 runs to 18 residues.